This TCR beta chain was captured in a study of blood T cell repertoires in COVID-19 (dated by TCRdb to the early 2020s). Describing the broader study: Collaborator samples came from the United States, Italy and Spain and covered acute and convalescent phases of COVID-19. Deeply sampled blood TCRbeta repertoires from subjects exposed to, actively infected with, or recovered from COVID-19 were included in the dataset. A de-identified subject ID, COVID-19 status, age in years and sex were almost always included in the sample metadata. The repertoires were made available in a free public database intended to serve as a resource for research on the immune response to SARS-CoV-2. The samples were drawn from two sources: the first 160 participants of the ongoing ImmuneRACE study, and over 1,000 subjects contributed by 6 global collaborators. The prospective study material was composed of cDNA or gDNA derived from T cells, B-cell-depleted T cells, or PBMCs. Where HLA class I and class II types were available, the types were taken from metadata supplied by the sample provider, not from assay-based typing.

The germline V gene (reference sequence) specifies SSHAT as CDR1 and FNYEAQ as CDR2. Relative to germline, V is missing 1 base and J is missing 7 bases, with 7 bases of the junction outside any gene match. The CDR3 runs 15 residues from the cysteine to the phenylalanine. Solely the CDR3 DNA is kept, with 45 bases framed from the first base. Overall study outcomes, separate from this receptor: How much clinical and demographic metadata was included differed by source and by participant, and the metadata was provided uncurated.

The collaborating institutions used their own protocols to collect whole blood in K2EDTA tubes. For TCRbeta analysis, collaborators shipped samples in one of three forms: frozen whole blood, isolated PBMCs, or DNA extracted from either of those sample types. The immunoSEQ Assay, a bias-controlled multiplex PCR, was used to amplify TCRbeta CDR3 regions from genomic DNA. As for how the authors treated the data: The number of nucleated cells in each sample was estimated from the amplification of reference gene primers within the assay. Sequence reads were collapsed and filtered to measure the absolute abundance of every unique TCRbeta CDR3 rearrangement. For each sample, productive Simpson clonality was calculated by taking the square root of Simpson's diversity index across productive rearrangements. Imported from immuneACCESS, the table was reduced by TCRdb to in-frame sequences with V and J called. These copies leave out some clones; in studies compared against another copy, an unresolved V gene accounts for under half, and the cause of the remainder is not known. V, J and clone size are those of that table, while D and trimming were read from the DNA. A total of some 200,000 clones appear in this sample, around 80% of them only once. The ten biggest clones cover 15% to 20% of the sample.

Details on this clone: What antigen it recognizes has not been identified. Base qualities are not recorded, but no much larger clone differs from it by a single base.

The sample comprised peripheral blood. This TCR derives from a woman of 80 years or more with active or convalescent COVID-19. The chain couples TRBV7-7 to TRBJ2-5; 9 of the junction bases match TRBD1. The sequenced DNA is TGTGCCAGCAGCTTAGATACAGGGGGCGCGGGGACCCAGTACTTC. It translates to CASSLDTGGAGTQYF. Outside the CDR3, residues come from the reference TRBV7-7 and TRBJ2-5 proteins, so the full variable domain is: GAGVSQSPRYKVTKRGQDVTLRCDPISSHATLYWYQQALGQGPEFLTYFNYEAQPDKSGLPSDRFSAERPEGSISTLTIQRTEQRDSAMYRCASSLDTGGAGTQYFGPGTRLLVL.